This TCR beta chain was identified during a study of OX40 agonist ivuxolimab in advanced cancers. Study overall: Dose-escalation patients were diagnosed with hepatocellular carcinoma, melanoma, renal cell cancer or head and neck cancer. Of the participants, around 43% had some prior anti-PD-1, anti-PD-L1 or anti-CTLA-4 therapy, which was allowed.

If patients had autoimmune disease history or systemic immunosuppression, they were excluded. To note about this clone: The antigen remains unidentified.

V was trimmed by 5 bases and J by 0 bases, leaving 11 bases between them. The CDR3 extends over 15 amino acids. Germline CDR1 is LNHDA and CDR2 is SQIVND (reference sequence). Method: immunoSEQ multiplex PCR; TCRdb's copy keeps in-frame clones and lacks some. The table lists about 49,000 clones, around 80% of them singletons. The study, taken as a whole, reports: Normalized expansion of T-cell clones was also low for some nonresponders.

The V call is TRBV19, the J call TRBJ2-4; perhaps D is TRBD1 or TRBD2 (5 bases each). This receptor was obtained from an adult with an advanced solid tumor such as melanoma, head and neck, liver or kidney cancer. This material consisted of CD4+ or CD8+ T cells sorted from blood, taken in a trial of the OX40 agonist ivuxolimab. CDR3 bases: TGTGCCAGTAGTTTAACCGGGACAGCCAAAAACATTCAGTACTTC. Its translation is CASSLTGTAKNIQYF.